The rows below give T cell receptor beta chains drawn from one sample of a study of T cell responses to AZD1222 COVID-19 vaccine. Data came from immunoSEQ multiplex PCR; TCRdb stores just in-frame clones and leaves some out. The data contain about 100,000 clones, 80% to 95% of them singletons. The sample was peripheral blood, taken on day 0 of AZD1222 vaccination. Every receptor here comes from an adult in good health. The conserved cysteine and the conserved F or W are not part of the CDR3 here.

V gene,J gene,CDR3 protein
TRBV6-1,TRBJ1-1,ASSPGQENTEAF
TRBV5-4,TRBJ2-3,ASSFRDTQY
TRBV29-1,TRBJ2-3,SVVVAGEPQVPDTQY
TRBV28,TRBJ2-4,ASIKTSGRAGAKNIQY
TRBV19,TRBJ1-2,ASSTNYGTGNYGYT
TRBV24-1,TRBJ2-2,ATSDLPPAGEWVTGELF
TRBV28,TRBJ2-5,ATRVAPGTGLETQY
TRBV28,TRBJ1-4,ASNLARDRNNEKLF
TRBV5-4,TRBJ2-7,ASSLFREQYEQY
TRBV27,TRBJ1-5,ASRQLNQPQH
TRBV18,TRBJ1-2,ASSSGGDYGYT
TRBV28,TRBJ1-5,ASITPGQGFQPQH
TRBV19,TRBJ2-3,ASSKLAGEGTDTQY
TRBV11-2,TRBJ2-5,ASSQETQY